The entry below gives a single TCR beta chain sequence along with its context. Its antigen is as yet unknown. The sample belongs to a study of CD8+CD57+ T cells in acquired aplastic anemia. Across the whole study: DNA per sorted CD4+ or CD8+ sample ranged 0.2 to 27.4 ug, averaging roughly 3.2 ug. Study observations and caveats: Between patients and controls, CD8+ Simpson's diversity did not vary significantly.

The template for TCR beta VDJ and CDR3 sequence profiling was genomic DNA. TCRdb used MiXCR to reprocess the reads, holding one entry per CDR3 protein. The table shows around 200,000 distinct CDR3 sequences, with around three fifths occurring only once. V was pared by 0 bases and J by 3 bases, with 8 bases of the junction left unmatched. Per germline, CDR1 SGHTS and CDR2 YDEGEE. CDR3 size: 16 residues. Those patients picked for sequencing had displayed CD8+CD57+ cell expansion on flow cytometry. The TCR originated in a human donor with aplastic anemia. The source material was sorted CD4+, CD8+, or CD8+CD57+ T cells (not recorded which) from PBMCs. The chain combines TRBV5-8 with TRBJ1-1; 7 nucleotides agree with TRBD1. CDR3 bases: TGTGCCAGCAGCTTGGGGAGACAGGGCCTAGACACTGAAGCTTTCTTT. As protein: CASSLGRQGLDTEAFF. Together with reference TRBV5-8 and TRBJ1-1, the CDR3 gives the full variable domain: EAGVTQSPTHLIKTRGQQATLRCSPISGHTSVYWYQQALGLGLQFLLWYDEGEERNRGNFPPRFSGRQFPNYSSELNVNALELEDSALYLCASSLGRQGLDTEAFFGQGTRLTVV.